The subject of this entry is one TCR beta chain. This clonotype was seen only a few times. What antigen it recognizes has not been identified. There are no base qualities to consult, and no much larger clone falls within one base. Libraries were built with 5' RACE. Sequenced on an Illumina HiSeq 2500. The second PCR ran for about 6 to 11 cycles and used a J-beta primer mix along with a sample-barcoded 5' primer. Each TCR beta cDNA molecule received a unique molecular identifier from a template-switch 5' adaptor carrying 12 random nucleotides. Each sample yielded at least 2.5 million CDR3-containing paired-end reads. First-strand cDNA was synthesized from all RNA with the Mint cDNA synthesis kit, primed by a TRBC-specific oligonucleotide. All cDNA was treated with uracil-DNA glycosylase and then went through a first 18-cycle PCR with the universal primers M1SS and BC2_uni_R. Turning to the authors' computational methods: Normalization of each sample was performed by random selection of 1 million high-quality reads, each carrying a distinct molecular identifier. Instead of being binned into consensus sequences, reads with shared molecular identifiers were discarded. CDR3 identification, clonotype clustering and error correction used MiTCR with a Q25 quality threshold and the strictest error-elimination algorithm. A nonparametric unseen species model with Euler transformation was used to estimate a lower bound on total TCR beta diversity. The public reads were reprocessed in TCRdb via fastp at Q25 and MiXCR, keeping in-frame beta chains. Each entry is one CDR3 protein sequence, shown with its most common DNA and genes. These V and J calls derive from TCRdb rather than the authors' analysis. The sample yields 540,000 or so distinct CDR3 sequences; about 25% were counted once. The biggest ten clones account for roughly 9% of the sample.

V is cut back by 11 bases and J by 11 bases, with 14 bases in the junction unmatched. The germline V gene gives CDR1 as SGHTA and CDR2 as FQGNSA. The CDR3 has 13 amino acids, counting the end cysteine and phenylalanine. CDR3 DNA is the only sequence kept; it has 39 bases, read in frame from the first base. These data are taken from a study of blood T cells in healthy people across ages (dated by TCRdb to between 2014 and 2017). Study-wide context: In model experiments, roughly one uniquely barcoded TCR beta cDNA molecule per two T cells was captured by template switching. Using the same blood draw, the study looked at two additional independent replicas of 1 million unique cDNA reads for two donors, one aged 18 to 30 and the other aged 80 or older. The donors were divided into four age groups: young (average approximately 17 years), middle-aged (under 40), aged (about 62) and long-lived (about 84). The study measured age-related changes in TCR beta repertoire diversity using deep sequencing normalized with unique cDNA molecular identifiers. Broad study findings and their caveats: The percentage of naive T cells measured by flow cytometry correlated strongly with observed TCR beta diversity. Compared with the aged group, the long-lived group had more naive CD4+ T cells, fewer expanded clones and increased TCR diversity, suggesting age selection. Because donor CMV infection status was unknown, age-related changes in expanded clonotypes were potentially confounded. Estimates of total diversity based on one million sequenced T cells were considered lower bounds and underestimates. Observed TCR beta diversity per million T cells fell roughly linearly with age, and a significant reduction was already apparent by age around 39. Bulk unsorted PBMC profiling prevented conclusive comparison of naive and antigen-experienced compartments.

Systemically healthy Caucasian individuals from Russia, 39 in total and aged about 6 to 100 years, were included as donors. Each donor gave ten milliliters of peripheral blood, collected into EDTA-treated Vacutainer tubes. Ficoll-Paque density-gradient centrifugation was used to isolate PBMCs, with at least 6.5 million per sample. Trizol reagent was used to extract total RNA from PBMCs, with at least 6 micrograms per sample. For every donor, flow cytometry on a PBMC aliquot measured the percentage of naive CD45RAhigh/CD27high T cells. The sample was also linked to a second study, of T cells of mothers and their children. The other study reports the following: Donors were nine systemically healthy Caucasian individuals: three mothers and their six children. cDNA synthesis consumed the entire amount of extracted RNA, loaded at approximately 1.4 ug RNA in each 15 ul reaction. In the second PCR, the M1S primer introduced both the sample barcodes and 2-4 random nucleotides. Over 9 million TCR beta CDR3 reads came from each mother, compared with some 3 million reads from each child. TCR recombination output is similarly shaped by thymic selection in related and unrelated pairs, with a minor effect exerted by inherited differences. Normalized repertoire overlap was always slightly but never significantly higher in related than unrelated mother-child pairs. No persistent microchimeric T cell clones were detected, at a sensitivity of about 100 clones per million clonotypes. In the study, deep NGS was used to compare the TCR beta repertoires of mothers and children, and features distinguishing related mother-child pairs from unrelated individuals were sought. The mean age was roughly 36 +/- 4 years for the mothers and around 10 +/- 4 years for the children. After adapter ligation was performed with NEBNext reagents, the libraries were sequenced on an Illumina HiSeq 2000 with 100+100 nt paired-end reads. To prevent cross-contamination, the mother and child libraries were prepared one month apart and sequenced in separate runs. For each donor, somewhere between roughly 500,000 and 2,100,000 distinct TCR beta clonotypes were identified. Naive TCR beta clonotypes were estimated from low-frequency clonotypes matched to each donor's FACS-determined naive share, without sorting.

The chain was built from TRBV7-2 and TRBJ2-3; 9 central nucleotides agree with TRBD1. Sequencing input: blood. The sequence was obtained from a boy younger than 18 in good health. The sequence in DNA is TGTGCCCGACCGGGACAGGGTACGTCAGTGCAGTATTTT. It codes for CARPGQGTSVQYF.